This TCR beta chain was captured in a study of blood T cell repertoires in COVID-19. Clones were sequenced by immunoSEQ multiplex PCR, and TCRdb holds only the in-frame ones, with some missing. Of fewer than 400,000 clones in the sample, 90% to 95% were seen once. This clonotype was sampled from a woman in her 30s who had been exposed to COVID-19. The sequenced material came from PBMCs or T cells enriched from blood (not recorded which).

The DNA for the CDR3 is TGTGCCAGCAGCGCCCAGCAGGGTACTAATGAAAAACTGTTTTTT. It yields the protein CASSAQQGTNEKLFF. V usage is TRBV9 and J usage is TRBJ1-4; weak D call: TRBD1 (5 bases). Germline lookup yields CDR1 SGDLS and CDR2 YYNGEE. Deletions cut 3 bases from V and 2 bases from J, with 11 bases between. The CDR3 loop spans 15 amino acids.